This section outlines one T cell receptor beta chain sequence together with its context. Its antigen remains unknown. The entry originates in a study of T cell repertoires in ileal Crohn's disease. Study at large: Postoperative therapy was given to about half: more than 10 thiopurines, 15 to 20 anti-TNF agents.

Assay: immunoSEQ multiplex PCR; the TCRdb copy retains only in-frame clones and omits some. This table holds more than 8,500 clones, roughly three quarters found once. V was shortened by 4 bases and J by 3 bases, with 16 bases between the two germline ends. Per the germline V gene, CDR1 is MNHNY and CDR2 is SVGAGI (reference sequence). The CDR3 sequence is 16 residues long. Time point noted: neoterminal ileum biopsy at postoperative endoscopy, about 6 months after surgery. Eligibility required adulthood, ileal or ileocolonic Crohn's disease and indicated ileocolonic resection. General study points: Active smokers at surgery had more clonal expansions than non-smokers. The median delay to postoperative endoscopy was approximately 6.4 months.

This receptor was identified in an adult with Crohn's disease. The sequenced sample was ileal tissue. V and J are TRBV6-6 and TRBJ1-5; weak D call: TRBD1 (5 bases). CDR3 amino acids: CASSSYGTRNNQPQHF. CDR3 nucleotide sequence: TGTGCCAGCAGTTCTTACGGGACTCGGAACAATCAGCCCCAGCATTTT.